The 15 T cell receptor beta chains below were found in one sample sequenced in a study of PD-1 blockade in classical Hodgkin lymphoma. The time point here: cycle 4 day 1 (C4D1), after six to seven weeks of nivolumab. Every patient had relapsed following autologous stem cell transplantation, and cohorts differed in brentuximab vedotin exposure. The method was immunoSEQ multiplex PCR; TCRdb's version includes in-frame clones alone and lacks a portion of them. Here the sample spans tens of thousands of clones, 83% being singletons. The starting material was peripheral blood mononuclear cells (PBMCs), obtained before the fourth cycle of nivolumab. Receptor source: a human donor with classical Hodgkin lymphoma.

The gene calls are TRBV2 and TRBJ2-2; TRBD2 agrees at 12 bases. The length of the CDR3 is 14 residues. The J segment lost 7 bases and the V segment lost 6 bases, leaving 3 bases of the junction unmatched. The germline CDR1 and CDR2 sequences are SNHLY and FYNNEI. In DNA form, the CDR3 reads TGTGCCAGCAGGGGACTAGCGGGCGTCGGGGAGCTGTTTTTT. This gives the protein CASRGLAGVGELFF.

The chain has TRBV5-1 and TRBJ2-1; D could derive from TRBD1 or TRBD2 (6 bases each). In germline, CDR1 is SGHRS, CDR2 YFSETQ. The CDR3 loop spans 17 amino acids. Trimming removed 0 bases from V and 0 bases from J, with 13 bases in between. The CDR3 sequence is CASSLAGAPSSYNEQFF. CDR3 sequence (DNA): TGCGCCAGCAGCTTGGCGGGGGCGCCGAGCTCCTACAATGAGCAGTTCTTC.

The chain carries TRBV12-5 and TRBJ2-2, with TRBD2 matching 12 bases. The CDR3 sequence is 16 residues long. Germline V gene sequence: CDR1 LGHNT, CDR2 FRNRAP. The junction had 6 bases not matched to a gene; V was cut back by 1 base and J by 9 bases. CDR3 sequence: CASGLALAGGPRELFF. The CDR3 DNA is TGTGCTAGTGGTTTGGCTCTAGCGGGAGGGCCCCGGGAGCTGTTTTTT.

The chain uses TRBV19 and TRBJ2-7; 10 bases match TRBD2. The germline gives CDR1 LNHDA, CDR2 SQIVND (reference sequence). There are 19 residues in the CDR3. V gave up 1 base and J gave up 4 bases; unmatched junction bases: 16. The CDR3 loop reads CASSIAPSGSMPLSYEQYF. Written as DNA, the CDR3 is TGTGCCAGTAGTATAGCCCCTAGCGGGAGCATGCCTCTTTCTTACGAGCAGTACTTC.

The chain links TRBV6-1 to TRBJ1-3; D perhaps matches TRBD1 (5 bases). This CDR3 comprises 13 residues. With 10 bases removed from V and 7 bases from J, the gap between germline ends came to 17 bases. The germline CDR1 and CDR2 sequences are MNHNS and SASEGT. This CDR3 reads CATTGGGRNTIYF. The CDR3 nucleotides are TGTGCCACCACAGGAGGAGGTCGGAACACCATATATTTT.

This sequence joins TRBV29-1 and TRBJ2-2, with D possibly matching TRBD2 (6 bases). The V gene lost 6 bases and the J gene lost 7 bases, with 18 bases spanning the gap. This CDR3 is 14 amino acids long. Germline loops: CDR1 SQVTM, CDR2 ANQGSEA. CDR3 DNA: TGCAGCGTAGGAAACAGACTAGGGGACGGGGAGCTGTTTTTT. Translation: CSVGNRLGDGELFF.

The V gene is TRBV27, the J gene TRBJ1-2; 8 positions match TRBD1. Germline V gene data show CDR1 as MNHEY and CDR2 as SMNVEV (reference sequence). With V trimmed by 4 bases and J by 4 bases, 17 bases remained unmatched. The CDR3 has 18 residues. The chain's CDR3 is CASSSPRDYGTGVYGYTF. The DNA for the CDR3 is TGTGCCAGCAGTTCCCCCCGCGACTACGGGACAGGAGTCTATGGCTACACCTTC.

This clone was picked up a small number of times. This rearrangement joins TRBV2 to TRBJ2-7, with 7 bases lining up with TRBD1. The CDR3 totals 11 residues. CDR1 SNHLY and CDR2 FYNNEI come from the germline V gene. After removal of 8 bases from V and 5 bases from J, the junction contained 3 bases not matched to a gene. The CDR3 bases are TGTGCCAGCCGAGACAGGGACGAGCAGTACTTC. Its protein is CASRDRDEQYF.

The J gene is TRBJ1-1, the V gene TRBV19; D not certain. CDR1 is LNHDA and CDR2 is SQIVND in the germline V gene (reference sequence). V was clipped by 6 bases and J by 3 bases, with 5 bases between them. The CDR3 runs 11 residues. CDR3 residues: CASSGDTEAFF. In DNA, the CDR3 is TGTGCCAGTAGCGGGGACACTGAAGCTTTCTTT.

This clone was seen a handful of times. The CDR3 spells CASTESGISGNTIYF. CDR3 in DNA: TGTGCCAGTACCGAGAGCGGTATCTCTGGAAACACCATATATTTT. The chain employs TRBV19 and TRBJ1-3; D is unresolved. The CDR3 has 15 amino acids. V lost 7 bases and J 0 bases, leaving 13 bases between the germline ends. In germline, CDR1 is LNHDA, CDR2 SQIVND (reference sequence).

This chain joins TRBV11-1 and TRBJ2-5; tentatively, D is TRBD2 (6 bases). Germline V lookup: CDR1 SGHAT, CDR2 FQDESV (reference sequence). The CDR3 loop spans 14 amino acids. Trimming stripped 2 bases from V and 2 bases from J, with 9 bases between. The chain's CDR3 is CASSLFRGQETQYF. In DNA form, the CDR3 reads TGTGCCAGCAGCTTATTCCGGGGGCAAGAGACCCAGTACTTC.

The chain carries TRBV28 and TRBJ2-2; no definite D call. Trimming left V 4 bases short and J 0 bases short, with 6 bases between. This CDR3 region has 14 residues. Germline CDR1 reads MDHEN; CDR2 reads SYDVKM. CDR3 in amino acids: CASSSPANTGELFF. The CDR3 DNA reads as TGTGCCAGCAGTTCCCCAGCGAACACCGGGGAGCTGTTTTTT.

J is TRBJ2-1 and V is TRBV19, with TRBD1 matching 7 bases. V lost 6 bases, J lost 7 bases, and 15 bases stayed unmatched. The V gene's germline CDR1 is LNHDA and CDR2 SQIVND (reference sequence). This CDR3 has 16 amino acids. CDR3 nucleotide sequence: TGTGCCAGTAGCCCGCCTGGGGACAGAGAATTAAATGAGCAGTTCTTC. Protein: CASSPPGDRELNEQFF. Filled out from reference TRBV19 and TRBJ2-1, the complete variable domain reads DGGITQSPKYLFRKEGQNVTLSCEQNLNHDAMYWYRQDPGQGLRLIYYSQIVNDFQKGDIAEGYSVSREKKESFPLTVTSAQKNPTAFYLCASSPPGDRELNEQFFGPGTRLTVL.

J is TRBJ1-6 and V is TRBV6-1; D unresolved. The V end was cut by 1 base, the J end by 8 bases, with 9 bases between. The germline CDR1 and CDR2 sequences are MNHNS and SASEGT. The CDR3 length is 14 residues. The chain's CDR3 is CASSEDGRDSPLHF. CDR3 DNA: TGTGCCAGCAGTGAAGACGGGAGGGATTCACCCCTCCACTTT.

This chain uses TRBV27 with TRBJ2-7, with no clear D. This CDR3 region has 13 residues. The germline V gene has CDR1 MNHEY and CDR2 SMNVEV (reference sequence). Trimming stripped 3 bases from V and 3 bases from J, with 9 bases between. In DNA form, the CDR3 reads TGTGCCAGCAGTTTCGGCCGAAACTACGAGCAGTACTTC. Translating gives CASSFGRNYEQYF.